This TCR beta chain originates from a study of cytomegalovirus exposure and HLA in healthy donors. Broader study findings: In a later analysis, most CMV-associated TCR beta chains appeared HLA-restricted.

V dropped 3 bases and J dropped 0 bases, with 15 bases sitting between them. The CDR3 runs to 16 residues. Germline values: CDR1 KGHSH, CDR2 LQKENI. About this clone: Its antigen remains unknown.

60 Vbeta and 13 Jbeta primers were used in PCR. In the source study's methods: The authors later counted roughly 77 million unique TCR beta chains, around 9.9 million of them shared. TCRdb's table, derived via immunoSEQ multiplex PCR, lists solely in-frame clones and lacks some. V and J calls plus clone size are reproduced from that table; the DNA served to infer D and trimming. The profile shows over 150,000 clones, 70% to 90% of them singletons. Input material: PBMCs. The V gene is TRBV18, the J gene TRBJ2-7; D might be TRBD2 (6 bases). The receptor's source is a male donor in good health and CMV-seronegative. The CDR3 region has the DNA TGTGCCAGCTCACCCACTGGCGGGGAGAGCTCCTACGAGCAGTACTTC. Residues: CASSPTGGESSYEQYF.